Each of the 25 T cell receptor beta chains below was sequenced from the same sample in a study of cytomegalovirus exposure and HLA in healthy donors (dated by TCRdb to 2015 to 2018). Library prep was done by the immunoSEQ multiplex PCR assay. For the multiplex PCR, a mixture combining 60 forward primers for TCR Vbeta segments and 13 reverse primers for TCR Jbeta segments was used. Not all clones reach the TCRdb copy of this immuneACCESS table, which keeps in-frame sequences only. Checked studies attribute under half of the gap to unresolved V genes and leave the rest unexplained. In all, the sample holds some 170,000 clones, and 65% to 85% of those were seen once. The ten top clones hold roughly 2.7% of the sample. Sequencing was performed on PBMCs. Receptor source: a female donor in good health and CMV-seronegative.

This chain links TRBV5-1 with TRBJ1-5, with 7 bases matching TRBD1. Germline V gene lookup returns CDR1 SGHRS and CDR2 YFSETQ. V was clipped by 3 bases and J by 3 bases; unmatched bases: 6. CDR3 length: 15 amino acids. CDR3 coding DNA: TGCGCCAGCAGCTGGCTAGGGGGCCACAATCAGCCCCAGCATTTT. Encoded protein: CASSWLGGHNQPQHF.

This clone was counted once. CDR3: CASSLTSGSLEQYF. CDR3 nucleotide sequence: TGTGCCAGCAGTTTAACTAGCGGGTCCCTGGAGCAGTACTTC. This sequence joins TRBV28 and TRBJ2-7, with 9 positions matching TRBD2. This CDR3 region has 14 residues. The germline gives CDR1 MDHEN, CDR2 SYDVKM. V gave up 2 bases and J gave up 7 bases; unmatched junction bases: 6.

The J gene is TRBJ2-5, the V gene TRBV5-5; 9 bases match TRBD2. This CDR3 is built from 18 residues. Trimming cost V 0 bases and J 1 base; bases outside gene matches: 10. The germline V gene encodes CDR1 SGHKS and CDR2 YYEKEE (reference sequence). The DNA of the CDR3 is TGTGCCAGCAGCTTGGCCCTAGCGGGATTTAAGATCCAAGAGACCCAGTACTTC. It encodes CASSLALAGFKIQETQYF.

This chain uses TRBV9 with TRBJ2-5, with 11 positions matching TRBD2. The J call may be in error: the DNA end matches TRBJ2-7 better. This CDR3 has 14 amino acids. Germline-derived CDR1 and CDR2 are SGDLS and YYNGEE. The CDR3 loop reads CASSELAGENEQYF. The CDR3 nucleotides read TGTGCCAGCAGCGAACTAGCGGGAGAGAACGAGCAGTACTTC.

This clone was counted between two and nine times. The chain combines TRBV9 with TRBJ2-1, with 7 bases that match TRBD2. Germline V lookup: CDR1 SGDLS, CDR2 YYNGEE. V shed 4 bases and J 6 bases; nucleotides not matched to a gene: 16. The CDR3 consists of 17 residues. CDR3 protein: CASSPEGASGHSNEQFF. DNA of the CDR3: TGTGCCAGCAGCCCAGAAGGAGCTAGCGGACACTCCAATGAGCAGTTCTTC.

This sequence joins TRBV5-1 and TRBJ1-2; no clear D. The CDR3 has 16 residues. V dropped 0 bases and J dropped 1 base, with 13 bases sitting between them. The germline CDR1 and CDR2 sequences are SGHRS and YFSETQ. CDR3 coding DNA: TGCGCCAGCAGCTTGGCTCACGAGTCGCGTAACTATGGCTACACCTTC. Amino acids: CASSLAHESRNYGYTF. The variable domain in full, with the rest retrieved from reference TRBV5-1 and TRBJ1-2, is KAGVTQTPRYLIKTRGQQVTLSCSPISGHRSVSWYQQTPGQGLQFLFEYFSETQRNKGNFPGRFSGRQFSNSRSEMNVSTLELGDSALYLCASSLAHESRNYGYTFGSGTRLTVV.

The chain couples TRBV28 to TRBJ2-1, with a tentative D call TRBD2 (5 bases). CDR1 is MDHEN and CDR2 is SYDVKM in the germline V gene. V dropped 3 bases and J dropped 5 bases, with 14 bases sitting between them. There are 15 residues in the CDR3. The CDR3 region has the DNA TGTGCCAGCAGTTTTAGGACTGCGATCAACAATGAGCAGTTCTTC. Its translation is CASSFRTAINNEQFF.

The rearrangement joins TRBV14 to TRBJ2-1; D call uncertain. Trimming pared 4 bases from V and 4 bases from J, leaving 11 bases between. CDR3 length: 14 residues. CDR1 and CDR2 (germline): SGHDN, FVKESK. The CDR3 here is CASSRTTGYNEQFF. The CDR3, as DNA: TGTGCCAGCAGCCGAACGACGGGTTACAATGAGCAGTTCTTC.

V is TRBV28 and J is TRBJ2-7; TRBD2 is a possible D gene (6 bases). CDR1 is MDHEN and CDR2 is SYDVKM in the germline V gene. Trimming shortened V by 4 bases and J by 0 bases, and 16 bases separated the two germline ends. The CDR3 has 16 amino acids. The CDR3 nucleotides are TGTGCCAGCAGTTCACCTACTAGCCGGGCCTCCTACGAGCAGTACTTC. This gives the protein CASSSPTSRASYEQYF.

The gene calls are TRBV27 and TRBJ2-1, with D unclear. The CDR3 totals 12 residues. The germline V gene encodes CDR1 MNHEY and CDR2 SMNVEV (reference sequence). The V and J ends lost 2 bases and 10 bases respectively, with 9 bases between them. The CDR3 bases are TGTGCCAGCAGTTTAAACTCCCGGGAGCAGTTCTTC. Protein sequence: CASSLNSREQFF.

The rearrangement links TRBV5-1 to TRBJ1-1, with 7 bases that match TRBD1. Trimming cost V 4 bases and J 5 bases; bases outside gene matches: 8. The CDR3 has 14 amino acids. Germline CDR1 reads SGHRS; CDR2 reads YFSETQ. In DNA, the CDR3 is TGCGCCAGCAGCCTCCAGGGGGTTTCGACTGAAGCTTTCTTT. This gives the protein CASSLQGVSTEAFF.

This clone was seen once. The chain uses TRBV7-9 and TRBJ2-1; 12 bases match TRBD2. Unmatched junction bases numbered 14, after V lost 3 bases and J lost 5 bases. Per the germline V gene, CDR1 is SEHNR and CDR2 is FQNEAQ (reference sequence). The CDR3 consists of 19 residues. In DNA form, the CDR3 reads TGTGCCAGCAGCTTGGGGCCTAGCGGGGGGGCAGGTCTCCACAATGAGCAGTTCTTC. Encoded protein: CASSLGPSGGAGLHNEQFF.

With respect to this clone: Other DNA sequences from this sample encode an identical CDR3 as well. The chain has TRBV11-1 and TRBJ2-3, with TRBD1 as a possible D gene (6 bases). CDR1 SGHAT and CDR2 FQDESV come from the germline V gene (reference sequence). V was pared by 4 bases and J by 4 bases, with 18 bases between. This CDR3 is built from 16 residues. This CDR3 reads CASSSLGATGSDTQYF. The DNA of the CDR3 is TGTGCCAGCAGCTCCCTGGGGGCGACGGGGTCAGATACGCAGTATTTT.

The V call is TRBV11-3, the J call TRBJ1-4, with D uncertain. Trimming stripped 2 bases from V and 6 bases from J, with 16 bases between. The germline gives CDR1 SGHNT, CDR2 YENEEA. The CDR3 sequence is 16 residues long. CDR3 residues: CASSLYTPGGYEKLFF. The CDR3 DNA follows: TGTGCCAGCAGCTTATATACCCCCGGCGGGTATGAAAAACTGTTTTTT.

This rearrangement joins TRBV5-1 to TRBJ2-3; D might be TRBD1 (6 bases). Germline lookup yields CDR1 SGHRS and CDR2 YFSETQ. The ends were cut back, 4 bases at V and 6 bases at J, with 12 bases in the middle. The CDR3 has 13 residues. The CDR3 spells CASSQNRADTQYF. The CDR3 DNA is TGCGCCAGCAGCCAAAACAGGGCTGATACGCAGTATTTT.

The chain uses TRBV7-6 and TRBJ1-1, with D tentatively TRBD1 (5 bases). V was trimmed by 5 bases and J by 1 base, leaving 14 bases between them. The CDR3 consists of 15 residues. CDR1 SGHVS and CDR2 FNYEAQ come from the germline V gene. CDR3 sequence (DNA): TGTGCCAGCAGCCCAGTGGGGGAGGGGAACACTGAAGCTTTCTTT. Residues: CASSPVGEGNTEAFF.

The genes are TRBV19 and TRBJ2-1; TRBD2 agrees at 10 bases. J gave up 3 bases and V 3 bases, and 14 bases lay outside the gene matches. The CDR3 is 19 residues long. CDR1 is LNHDA, CDR2 SQIVND, per germline (reference sequence). The CDR3 coding sequence is TGTGCCAGTAGTATTAAGGGAGCGGGAGGGCCAGGGAACTACAATGAGCAGTTCTTC. Encoded protein: CASSIKGAGGPGNYNEQFF.

As for this clone: Distinct nucleotide sequences in the sample also encode this CDR3. CDR3 sequence (DNA): TGCAGTGCTAGAGATCGGGAGACCCAGTACTTC. Residues: CSARDRETQYF. This chain connects TRBV20-1 to TRBJ2-5; no reliable D call. V was shortened by 0 bases and J by 5 bases, with 4 bases between the two germline ends. This CDR3 spans 11 amino acids. Germline-derived CDR1 and CDR2 are DFQATT and SNEGSKA (reference sequence).

The chain recombines TRBV11-3 with TRBJ2-5; 16 bases are shared with TRBD2. The CDR3 length is 16 residues. Germline loops: CDR1 SGHNT, CDR2 YENEEA. The ends lost 4 bases at V and 5 bases at J; junction bases unmatched: 4. For the CDR3, the DNA is TGTGCCAGCAGCTGGGGACTAGCGGGGGGGCGGGAGACCCAGTACTTC. The encoded protein is CASSWGLAGGRETQYF.

This clone was seen more than once but under ten times. The chain has TRBV30 and TRBJ1-1; tentatively, D is TRBD1 (5 bases). Trimming stripped 2 bases from V and 5 bases from J, with 12 bases between. The CDR3 is 13 residues long. CDR1 is GTSNPN, CDR2 SVGIG, per germline (reference sequence). The CDR3 DNA is TGTGCCTGGAGTATCCACGGGGGGACTGAAGCTTTCTTT. This sequence encodes CAWSIHGGTEAFF.

The genes are TRBV9 and TRBJ2-5; D may be TRBD2 (5 bases). V lost 1 base and J lost 4, with 14 bases in between. The CDR3 loop spans 15 amino acids. Per germline, CDR1 SGDLS and CDR2 YYNGEE. CDR3 sequence: CASSVQGGIGETQYF. The CDR3, as DNA: TGTGCCAGCAGCGTACAAGGAGGCATTGGAGAGACCCAGTACTTC.

This chain uses TRBV5-4 with TRBJ2-3; TRBD2 matches at 8 bases. With 0 bases clipped from V and 6 bases from J, the junction kept 6 bases outside the gene matches. Looked up from germline, CDR1 is SGHNT and CDR2 is YYREEE (reference sequence). This CDR3 has 15 residues. The CDR3 DNA reads as TGTGCCAGCAGCTTGGGTGGGACTAGAGGGGATACGCAGTATTTT. This sequence encodes CASSLGGTRGDTQYF.

This clone occurred a few times. V and J are TRBV5-4 and TRBJ1-2; 10 bases agree with TRBD1. Per the germline V gene, CDR1 is SGHNT and CDR2 is YYREEE (reference sequence). Trimming cost V 5 bases and J 1 base; bases outside gene matches: 8. The CDR3 covers 16 residues. The CDR3, as DNA: TGTGCCAGCAGGGGACAGGGGACCGCATATAACTATGGCTACACCTTC. Amino acid sequence: CASRGQGTAYNYGYTF. Filled out from reference TRBV5-4 and TRBJ1-2, the complete variable domain reads ETGVTQSPTHLIKTRGQQVTLRCSSQSGHNTVSWYQQALGQGPQFIFQYYREEENGRGNFPPRFSGLQFPNYSSELNVNALELDDSALYLCASRGQGTAYNYGYTFGSGTRLTVV.

This clone was detected only a few times. The gene calls are TRBV6-4 and TRBJ2-1; 9 bases map to TRBD1. The CDR3 totals 16 residues. CDR1 and CDR2 from the germline V gene are MRHNA and SNTAGT. With V trimmed by 8 bases and J by 7 bases, 15 bases remained unmatched. CDR3 sequence reads: CASRQEGQGLGNEQFF. In DNA, the CDR3 is TGTGCCAGCCGCCAGGAGGGACAGGGCCTCGGGAATGAGCAGTTCTTC.

This chain's CDR3 is CASSEGAGYTF. CDR3 DNA sequence: TGTGCCAGCAGTGAGGGGGCTGGCTACACCTTC. The genes are TRBV25-1 and TRBJ1-2; possibly TRBD1 for D (6 bases). CDR1 and CDR2 (germline): MGHDK, SYGVNS. The CDR3 is 11 residues long. V gave up 3 bases and J gave up 7 bases, with 6 bases separating them.